The 8 T cell receptor beta chains reported below all come from one sample, sequenced in a study of T cell repertoires in cytomegalovirus infection. These receptors have no known antigen. TCRdb itself ran the reads through MiXCR, one entry per CDR3 protein. The repertoire holds about 130,000 distinct CDR3 sequences, with over 25% as singletons. Sequencing was performed on CD8+ T cells from cultured PBMCs, taken from culture after CMV antigen stimulation. The receptors were gathered from a human donor in good health (CMV status not recorded). Some clones in this sample may be carry-over from other donors' samples.

The gene calls are TRBV5-4 and TRBJ2-7; 9 bases fit TRBD1. The CDR3 is 15 residues long. V shed 4 bases, J shed 2 bases, and the junction held 7 bases outside the gene matches. The germline gives CDR1 SGHNT, CDR2 YYREEE (reference sequence). CDR3 loop: CASSRGQGGTYEQYF. The CDR3 region has the DNA TGTGCCAGCAGCAGGGGACAGGGTGGCACCTACGAGCAGTACTTC.

The sample holds many counts of this clonotype. The chain links TRBV5-4 to TRBJ2-1; 7 bases are a match to TRBD1. This CDR3 has 14 residues. The ends lost 2 bases at V and 8 bases at J; junction bases unmatched: 7. Germline V lookup: CDR1 SGHNT, CDR2 YYREEE (reference sequence). In nucleotides, the CDR3 is TGTGCCAGCAGCTTACAGGGGCGAGGCGATGAGCAGTTCTTC. Its protein product is CASSLQGRGDEQFF.

This clonotype was counted a single time. The chain has TRBV28 and TRBJ2-1; D gene unclear. Trimming took off 4 bases at V and 5 bases at J, with 30 bases between the two ends. CDR1 is MDHEN and CDR2 is SYDVKM in the germline V gene. The CDR3 contains 20 residues. Here the CDR3 reads CASSYTDPGTVAEFHNEQFF. The DNA for the CDR3 is TGTGCCAGCAGTTACACGGACCCCGGAACTGTGGCGGAGTTCCACAATGAGCAGTTCTTC.

This clonotype came up a few times. A read error may produce the germline difference seen at one junction end. This chain connects TRBV28 to TRBJ2-6; D might be TRBD1 or TRBD2, each matching 5 bases. Germline CDR1 is MDHEN and CDR2 is SYDVKM. The CDR3 is made up of 15 amino acids. The CDR3 spells CASRFGTSGANVLTF. The CDR3 nucleotides read TGTGCCAGCCGTTTTGGGACCTCTGGGGCCAACGTCCTGACTTTC.

This clonotype was counted a few times. V gene TRBV7-2 combines with J gene TRBJ2-3, with D maybe TRBD1 (5 bases). Per the germline V gene, CDR1 is SGHTA and CDR2 is FQGNSA. This CDR3 is built from 13 residues. The V gene lost 5 bases and the J gene lost 2 bases, with 8 bases spanning the gap. The CDR3 loop is CASSPGNTDTQYF. The CDR3 coding sequence is TGTGCCAGCAGCCCAGGGAACACAGATACGCAGTATTTT.

The chain employs TRBV27 and TRBJ2-3, with 8 nucleotides matching TRBD2. The CDR3 is made up of 17 amino acids. The J segment lost 0 bases and the V segment lost 8 bases, leaving 13 bases of the junction unmatched. Germline V gives CDR1 MNHEY, CDR2 SMNVEV (reference sequence). In DNA, the CDR3 is TGTGCCAGCCGGGGGGGGCGGGGCGATCTAAGCACAGATACGCAGTATTTT. This codes for CASRGGRGDLSTDTQYF.

This clonotype was seen repeatedly, ten times or more. The V and J genes are TRBV10-3 and TRBJ1-6; unclear D gene. The V gene lost 6 bases and the J gene lost 8 bases, with 11 bases spanning the gap. Germline CDR1 and CDR2: ENHRY and SYGVKD. The CDR3 spans 13 residues. CDR3 residues: CAIRSGMDSPLHF. The CDR3 DNA sequence: TGTGCCATCAGATCCGGGATGGATTCACCCCTCCACTTT.

This rearrangement joins TRBV3-1 to TRBJ2-3; possible D gene TRBD1, 6 bases. Germline V CDR1 and CDR2: LGHDT, YNNKEL (reference sequence). The CDR3 is made up of 15 amino acids. V was shortened by 1 base and J by 2 bases, with 10 bases between the two germline ends. CDR3 sequence: CASSQGGQNTDTQYF. CDR3 bases: TGTGCCAGCAGCCAAGGGGGACAAAACACAGATACGCAGTATTTT.